One T cell receptor beta chain is described in this entry. Its target is unknown. A much larger clonotype is one base distant, so this may be a read error. This CDR3 has 13 amino acids. The ends were cut back, 3 bases at V and 6 bases at J, with 12 bases in the middle. Germline V gene data show CDR1 as SGHDN and CDR2 as FVKESK. Axillary draining lymph nodes of breast cancer patients supplied the node samples. TCRdb re-derived calls from the multiplex PCR reads in MiXCR, one entry per CDR3 protein. The data show approximately 100,000 distinct CDR3 sequences, 21% seen once. The data were taken from a study of breast tumors, draining lymph nodes, adjacent tissues. The study, taken as a whole, reports: Data only fit, rather than demonstrated, lymph node origin of most tumor T cells. Most tumor T cells seemingly derive from lymph node, then expand in tumor. Tumor repertoires ranked between lymph nodes and nontumor tissue in diversity, with V and J gene preferences.

The rearrangement joins TRBV14 to TRBJ2-7; no clear D gene. The TCR originated in a female donor with breast cancer. Some clones in this sample may be carry-over from other donors' samples. The sequenced sample consisted of axillary lymph node tissue. The CDR3 DNA sequence: TGTGCCAGCAGCCAGGGTAACCTCAGCGAGCAGTACTTC. Amino acids: CASSQGNLSEQYF.